These 17 T cell receptor beta chains originate from one sample sequenced in a study of blood T cell repertoires in COVID-19. Method: immunoSEQ multiplex PCR; TCRdb's copy keeps in-frame clones and lacks some. Among a few hundred thousand clones listed, around 90% were seen once. The sequencing sample was made of peripheral blood. Source of these receptors: a woman aged 60 to 75 with COVID-19, enrolled during active disease.

The chain uses TRBV19 and TRBJ1-2, with D perhaps matching TRBD1 (6 bases). Deletions cut 4 bases from V and 7 bases from J, with 22 bases between. Germline assignment: CDR1 LNHDA and CDR2 SQIVND (reference sequence). This CDR3 has 16 amino acids. CDR3 protein: CASSTTGTPEISGYTF. CDR3 DNA: TGTGCCAGTAGTACAACCGGGACACCGGAGATCTCTGGCTACACCTTC.

This clone was counted a single time. The V and J genes are TRBV19 and TRBJ2-2; D is perhaps TRBD2 (5 bases). Germline CDR1 and CDR2: LNHDA and SQIVND (reference sequence). CDR3 size: 16 residues. V lost 6 bases and J lost 2, with 16 bases in between. The CDR3 sequence: CASSPAEAINTGELFF. The DNA for the CDR3 is TGTGCCAGTAGCCCGGCGGAGGCTATTAACACCGGGGAGCTGTTTTTT.

The chain has TRBV27 and TRBJ1-1, with a weak D call TRBD1 (5 bases). Germline lookup yields CDR1 MNHEY and CDR2 SMNVEV (reference sequence). Trimming left V 3 bases short and J 8 bases short, with 16 bases between. The CDR3 spans 14 residues. The CDR3 is CASSFSGNQREAFF. The DNA of the CDR3 is TGTGCCAGCAGTTTTTCAGGGAACCAGAGAGAAGCTTTCTTT.

The chain employs TRBV2 and TRBJ2-7, with D tentatively TRBD2 (6 bases). Germline CDR1 and CDR2: SNHLY and FYNNEI. The CDR3 has 12 amino acids. Trimming cost V 7 bases and J 5 bases, with 12 bases left between them. This CDR3 is CASTGGYNEQYF. Here the CDR3 DNA reads TGTGCCAGCACCGGGGGTTACAACGAGCAGTACTTC.

The rearrangement uses TRBV7-9 and TRBJ2-3; TRBD2 matches 9 bases. CDR1 and CDR2 from the germline V gene are SEHNR and FQNEAQ (reference sequence). V lost 0 bases and J lost 2; bases outside the gene matches: 3. The CDR3 runs 16 residues. In DNA, the CDR3 is TGTGCCAGCAGCTTAGCGACTAGCGGCCACACAGATACGCAGTATTTT. Translated, it gives CASSLATSGHTDTQYF.

V usage is TRBV18 and J usage is TRBJ1-1; D unresolved. Trimming took off 5 bases at V and 3 bases at J, with 13 bases between the two ends. Germline V gene sequence: CDR1 KGHSH, CDR2 LQKENI. The CDR3 totals 14 residues. The CDR3 loop is CASSAGLRDTEAFF. The CDR3, as DNA: TGTGCCAGCTCAGCGGGTTTGCGGGACACTGAAGCTTTCTTT.

V usage is TRBV3-1 (or the pseudogene TRBV3-2) and J usage is TRBJ1-3; unclear D gene. There are 15 residues in the CDR3. Germline CDR1 and CDR2: LGHDT and YNNKEL (reference sequence). V gave up 1 base and J gave up 0 bases, with 7 bases separating them. The CDR3 DNA reads as TGTGCCAGCAGCCAAGCTTTGGCCTCTGGAAACACCATATATTTT. Protein product: CASSQALASGNTIYF.

The gene calls are TRBV7-9 and TRBJ2-7, with a tentative D call TRBD2 (6 bases). V was pared by 5 bases and J by 9 bases, with 11 bases between. CDR1 and CDR2 from the germline V gene are SEHNR and FQNEAQ (reference sequence). This CDR3 region has 11 residues. In nucleotides, the CDR3 is TGTGCCAGCAGCCCCCGGGACTTGCAGTACTTC. Protein sequence: CASSPRDLQYF.

The chain is built from TRBV9 and TRBJ1-1, with 9 nucleotides matching TRBD1. This CDR3 comprises 13 residues. Germline CDR1 is SGDLS and CDR2 is YYNGEE. V gave up 3 bases and J gave up 4 bases; unmatched junction bases: 1. The chain's CDR3 is CASSEGQGTEAFF. The CDR3 nucleotides are TGTGCCAGCAGCGAGGGACAGGGCACTGAAGCTTTCTTT.

This chain links TRBV7-9 with TRBJ2-7; TRBD2 might be the D (6 bases). Trimming removed 3 bases from V and 6 bases from J, with 12 bases in between. The CDR3 runs to 13 residues. Germline loops: CDR1 SEHNR, CDR2 FQNEAQ (reference sequence). CDR3 amino acids: CASSFASGGEQYF. CDR3 DNA sequence: TGTGCCAGCAGCTTCGCCTCCGGGGGCGAGCAGTACTTC.

The chain employs TRBV5-4 and TRBJ1-2; the match to TRBD1 covers 9 bases. Per germline, CDR1 SGHNT and CDR2 YYREEE (reference sequence). The CDR3 runs 18 residues. V lost 2 bases, J lost 3 bases, and 14 bases stayed unmatched. This chain's CDR3 is CASSFGQGSLGRDYGYTF. The CDR3 bases are TGTGCCAGCAGCTTTGGACAGGGGTCCCTAGGGCGCGACTATGGCTACACCTTC.

The rearrangement uses TRBV12-3 or TRBV12-4 and TRBJ1-1; D is ambiguous. The CDR3 is made up of 13 amino acids. Trimming removed 4 bases from V and 1 base from J, with 7 bases in between. In DNA form, the CDR3 reads TGTGCCAGCAGTTGGGCCGAGAACACTGAAGCTTTCTTT. The encoded protein is CASSWAENTEAFF.

The chain employs TRBV6-1 and TRBJ1-6; 10 bases are shared with TRBD1. With 6 bases clipped from V and 4 bases from J, the junction kept 12 bases outside the gene matches. Germline lookup yields CDR1 MNHNS and CDR2 SASEGT. The CDR3 covers 18 residues. CDR3 in DNA: TGTGCCAGCAGAGAACTCCCCGGGACAGGGGCGTATAATTCACCCCTCCACTTT. It specifies CASRELPGTGAYNSPLHF.

The sample holds one count of this clone. The chain joins TRBV7-2 to TRBJ1-2, with D unresolved. The CDR3 is 14 residues long. Per germline, CDR1 SGHTA and CDR2 FQGNSA. Trimming left V 0 bases short and J 3 bases short, with 8 bases between. The CDR3 sequence: CASSLARPYYGYTF. For the CDR3, the DNA is TGTGCCAGCAGCTTAGCGCGTCCGTACTATGGCTACACCTTC.

The chain links TRBV21-1 to TRBJ1-2. TRBV21-1 is marked as a pseudogene. This CDR3 has 15 residues. The CDR3 sequence: CASSGRAGGRPGYTF. As DNA, the CDR3 is TGTGCCAGCAGCGGAAGGGCGGGGGGAAGGCCTGGCTACACCTTC.

V gene TRBV15 combines with J gene TRBJ1-3, with 9 bases fitting TRBD1. The V segment lost 5 bases and the J segment 8 bases; nucleotides outside the gene matches: 10. The CDR3 loop spans 15 amino acids. CDR1 is LNHNV, CDR2 YYDKDF, per germline (reference sequence). The CDR3 DNA follows: TGTGCCACCAGCGCAGAGACAGGGGGTGGTTACACCATATATTTT. Translating it yields CATSAETGGGYTIYF. Filled out from reference TRBV15 and TRBJ1-3, the complete variable domain reads DAMVIQNPRYQVTQFGKPVTLSCSQTLNHNVMYWYQQKSSQAPKLLFHYYDKDFNNEADTPDNFQSRRPNTSFCFLDIRSPGLGDTAMYLCATSAETGGGYTIYFGEGSWLTVV.

The gene calls are TRBV4-1 and TRBJ1-2, with no clear D. Per germline, CDR1 MGHRA and CDR2 YSYEKL. The ends were cut back, 1 base at V and 0 bases at J, with 15 bases in the middle. The CDR3 covers 17 residues. CDR3 coding DNA: TGCGCCAGCAGCCAAGGATTTCCGAGACAAACTAACTATGGCTACACCTTC. It codes for CASSQGFPRQTNYGYTF.